A selection of T cell receptor beta chains follows, all from one sample in a study of blood T cell repertoires in COVID-19. Method: immunoSEQ multiplex PCR; TCRdb's copy keeps in-frame clones and lacks some. This sample has under 300,000 clones; about nine tenths occur once, and the top ten carry 0.94%. Material: peripheral blood. The source is a woman in her 40s who had recovered from COVID-19. CDR3s include the opening cysteine and the closing phenylalanine or tryptophan. The D gene is left open where the match is weak. Size is stated for part of the rows, as once, few or many counts, or as a class when the clone is expanded.

J	D	size	V	DNA	CDR3
TRBJ2-7	.	few	TRBV7-9	TGTGCCAGCAGTTCAGGACTTTCCGTATCCTACGAGCAGTACTTC	CASSSGLSVSYEQYF
TRBJ2-1	.	.	TRBV2	TGTGCCAGCCAATCCTTAGCGGAACTTACCTACAATGAGCAGTTCTTC	CASQSLAELTYNEQFF
TRBJ1-2	TRBD1	.	TRBV24-1	TGTGCCACCAGTGAGACCGGGACAGAGTTCAGCTACACCTTC	CATSETGTEFSYTF
TRBJ2-6	TRBD2	once	TRBV9	TGTGCCAGCAGCGCCAAACTAGGACTAGCGGGAGCTGGGGCCAACGTCCTGACTTTC	CASSAKLGLAGAGANVLTF
TRBJ1-1	.	once	TRBV19	TGTGCCAGTAGTATAGACAGGGACACTGAAGCTTTCTTT	CASSIDRDTEAFF
TRBJ1-2	TRBD1	.	TRBV11-1	TGTGCCAGCAGCTTAGGACAGGGGCCCCACTATGGCTACACCTTC	CASSLGQGPHYGYTF
TRBJ2-7	.	few	TRBV2	TGTGCCAGCACCGAACCGAGCTCCTACGAGCAGTACTTC	CASTEPSSYEQYF
TRBJ1-2	TRBD1	.	TRBV27	TGTGCCAGCAGGTTGACAGGGGGCTTACGACTGGATGGCTACACCTTC	CASRLTGGLRLDGYTF
TRBJ1-1	.	few	TRBV6-1	TGTGCCAGCAGTGAAGGCGCTAGGCGCGACACTGAAGCTTTCTTT	CASSEGARRDTEAFF
TRBJ2-7	TRBD2	few	TRBV27	TGTGCCAGCAGTTTCGGGGGAGGGCCCTACGAGCAGTACTTC	CASSFGGGPYEQYF
TRBJ1-2	.	.	TRBV19	TGTGCCAGTAGGCCCTATGCGGGCTTGGGTTATGGCTACACCTTC	CASRPYAGLGYGYTF
TRBJ2-2	TRBD1	.	TRBV10-3	TGTGCCATCAGTCGACAGGGGGCGAACACCGGGGAGCTGTTTTTT	CAISRQGANTGELFF
TRBJ1-1	TRBD1	.	TRBV6-5	TGTGCCAGCAGTTACGCCCAGGGGGGCACTGAAGCTTTCTTT	CASSYAQGGTEAFF
TRBJ2-7	.	.	TRBV7-9	TGTGCCAGCAGCTTAGCCGGTAGCGTGTACGAGCAGTACTTC	CASSLAGSVYEQYF
TRBJ2-1	TRBD2	.	TRBV6-1	TGTGCCAGCAGTGAACCGCTTGCGGGAGGACCCCACAATGAGCAGTTCTTC	CASSEPLAGGPHNEQFF
TRBJ2-2	.	.	TRBV7-3	TGTGCCAGCAGCTCAAGGGCGACCGACAGAAACACCGGGGAGCTGTTTTTT	CASSSRATDRNTGELFF
TRBJ2-3	TRBD1	once	TRBV18	TGTGCCAGCTCACAGGGGGCAGGCGCAGATACGCAGTATTTT	CASSQGAGADTQYF
TRBJ2-1	.	.	TRBV18	TGTGCCAGCTCACCCGGGCCCTTACTAGGGGAGCAGTTCTTC	CASSPGPLLGEQFF
TRBJ1-3	.	.	TRBV5-1	TGCGCCAGCAGCCCGGGGGGCTCCGGAAACACCATATATTTT	CASSPGGSGNTIYF
TRBJ1-4	.	once	TRBV19	TGTGCCAGTAGTCGGGGGGAGGCCAGCGAAGGGCAAAAACTGTTTTTT	CASSRGEASEGQKLFF
TRBJ2-2	TRBD2	once	TRBV3-1/TRBV3-2	TGTGCCAGCAGCCTAAACTTGGGACTAGCGGGGAACACCGGGGAGCTGTTTTTT	CASSLNLGLAGNTGELFF
TRBJ1-2	.	once	TRBV28	TGTGCCGCGGGGTCAGGACCGAGCAACTATGGCTACACCTTC	CAAGSGPSNYGYTF
TRBJ1-1	.	once	TRBV4-1	TGCGCCAGCAGCCAAGATCGGTACAACACTGAAGCTTTCTTT	CASSQDRYNTEAFF
TRBJ2-3	TRBD1	.	TRBV7-2	TGTGCCAGCAGCCACGGACAGGGGGCTTTGGATACGCAGTATTTT	CASSHGQGALDTQYF
TRBJ2-7	TRBD2	.	TRBV2	TGTGCCAGCAGTGATGGTCGGGAGGCCTTCTACGAGCAGTACTTC	CASSDGREAFYEQYF
TRBJ1-1	TRBD1	.	TRBV5-1	TGCGCCAGCAGCCCCCCAGGGGGCGAGGACACTGAAGCTTTCTTT	CASSPPGGEDTEAFF
TRBJ1-4	.	.	TRBV19	TGTGCCAGTAGTACACAATATGAAAAACTGTTTTTT	CASSTQYEKLFF
TRBJ2-1	TRBD2	few	TRBV14	TGTGCCAGCAGCCCTCCCGGCCTTAGCGGGAGGAAGTGGGATGAGCAGTTCTTC	CASSPPGLSGRKWDEQFF
TRBJ2-7	TRBD2	.	TRBV11-2	TGTGCCAGCAGCGTACCGGGACTAGCGGTCTACGAGCAGTACTTC	CASSVPGLAVYEQYF
TRBJ2-5	TRBD1	.	TRBV3-1/TRBV3-2	TGTGCCAGCAGCCGGCTAACAGGGGGCTTAGAGACCCAGTACTTC	CASSRLTGGLETQYF
TRBJ2-7	TRBD2	few	TRBV11-1	TGTGCCAGCAGCCACCCACTAGCGGGAGGGCCCTACGAGCAGTACTTC	CASSHPLAGGPYEQYF
TRBJ2-7	.	.	TRBV11-3	TGTGCCAGCAGCTTAGGACATGAATACGAGCAGTACTTC	CASSLGHEYEQYF
TRBJ2-2	.	.	TRBV7-8	TGTGCCAGCAGCTTAGGACAGCCCGGGGAGCTGTTTTTT	CASSLGQPGELFF
TRBJ2-5	.	.	TRBV9	TGTGCCAGCAGCGTAGGCGGTGAAGAGACCCAGTACTTC	CASSVGGEETQYF
TRBJ2-3	.	.	TRBV21-1	TGTGCCAGCAGCAAAGCCCTAGGACAGGGGGCCACAGATACGCAGTATTTT	CASSKALGQGATDTQYF
TRBJ2-3	TRBD2	.	TRBV9	TGTGCCAGCAGCCCCGGACTAGCGGGAGGGTCTTATGGCACAGATACGCAGTATTTT	CASSPGLAGGSYGTDTQYF
TRBJ2-1	TRBD2	.	TRBV6-5	TGTGCCAGCAGTTACTGGGAGGGAGAGGCCCGGTTCTTC	CASSYWEGEARFF
TRBJ2-3	.	.	TRBV30	TGTGCCTGGAGTGCGCGGGGTAGTCCCACAGATACGCAGTATTTT	CAWSARGSPTDTQYF
TRBJ1-5	TRBD1	few	TRBV3-1/TRBV3-2	TGTGCCAGCAGCCAAGATGCGACAGGGAATCAGCCCCAGCATTTT	CASSQDATGNQPQHF
TRBJ1-2	.	.	TRBV6-1	TGTGCCAGCAGTGAAACAGGGTATGGCTACACCTTC	CASSETGYGYTF
TRBJ1-1	.	.	TRBV7-6	TGTGCCAGCAGCTTAGGGGGGGGCGAAGCTTTCTTT	CASSLGGGEAFF
TRBJ1-6	.	.	TRBV5-1	TGCGCCAGCAGCTTGGTTACAGAAAATTCACCCCTCCACTTT	CASSLVTENSPLHF
TRBJ2-1	TRBD2	.	TRBV27	TGTGCCAGCAGTTTATGGGGGATAGCGGGAGGGTCCTACAATGAGCAGTTCTTC	CASSLWGIAGGSYNEQFF
TRBJ1-5	.	once	TRBV6-5	TGTGCCAGCACTACAGGGATAAGCAATCAGCCCCAGCATTTT	CASTTGISNQPQHF
TRBJ2-2	.	.	TRBV7-9	TGTGCCAGCAGCTTAGCGCACCAGACGAACACCGGGGAGCTGTTTTTT	CASSLAHQTNTGELFF
TRBJ2-2	.	.	TRBV29-1	TGCAGCGTGGGAACAGGCCCCGGGGAGCTGTTTTTT	CSVGTGPGELFF
TRBJ1-4	TRBD1	.	TRBV19	TGTGCCAGTAGTACAGGGGGATCATTCACCGGTGAAAAACTGTTTTTT	CASSTGGSFTGEKLFF
TRBJ1-4	.	.	TRBV28	TGTGCCAGTACCCCCGGGGGTAATGAAAAACTGTTTTTT	CASTPGGNEKLFF
TRBJ2-4	.	.	TRBV3-1/TRBV3-2	TGTGCCAGCAGCCAGTCCGGGAGTTTCGGAAACATTCAGTACTTC	CASSQSGSFGNIQYF
TRBJ1-5	.	.	TRBV3-1/TRBV3-2	TGTGCCAGCAGCCCCAGTCTAGCCTACAATCAGCCCCAGCATTTT	CASSPSLAYNQPQHF
TRBJ2-7	.	.	TRBV30	TGTGCCTGGAGTTCCCAGACAGTAAACTACGAGCAGTACTTC	CAWSSQTVNYEQYF
TRBJ2-3	.	.	TRBV27	TGTGCCAGCAAGACTAGTAGGGACACAGATACGCAGTATTTT	CASKTSRDTDTQYF
TRBJ1-5	TRBD1	once	TRBV9	TGTGCCAGCAGCGGGGGACAGGGAGGCAATCAGCCCCAGCATTTT	CASSGGQGGNQPQHF
TRBJ2-3	.	.	TRBV7-8	TGTGCCAGCAGCTTAGGATTTGCGCTCCACACAGATACGCAGTATTTT	CASSLGFALHTDTQYF
TRBJ2-1	.	.	TRBV6-1	TGTGCCAGCAGTGAAGTTCTAGCCTACAATGAGCAGTTCTTC	CASSEVLAYNEQFF
TRBJ2-2	TRBD2	.	TRBV13	TGTGCCAGCAGTAAAGAAGCGGGAGGGTTGAACACCGGGGAGCTGTTTTTT	CASSKEAGGLNTGELFF
TRBJ1-5	TRBD1	.	TRBV2	TGTGCCAGCAAAGGGACAGGGGGAGGCAATCAGCCCCAGCATTTT	CASKGTGGGNQPQHF